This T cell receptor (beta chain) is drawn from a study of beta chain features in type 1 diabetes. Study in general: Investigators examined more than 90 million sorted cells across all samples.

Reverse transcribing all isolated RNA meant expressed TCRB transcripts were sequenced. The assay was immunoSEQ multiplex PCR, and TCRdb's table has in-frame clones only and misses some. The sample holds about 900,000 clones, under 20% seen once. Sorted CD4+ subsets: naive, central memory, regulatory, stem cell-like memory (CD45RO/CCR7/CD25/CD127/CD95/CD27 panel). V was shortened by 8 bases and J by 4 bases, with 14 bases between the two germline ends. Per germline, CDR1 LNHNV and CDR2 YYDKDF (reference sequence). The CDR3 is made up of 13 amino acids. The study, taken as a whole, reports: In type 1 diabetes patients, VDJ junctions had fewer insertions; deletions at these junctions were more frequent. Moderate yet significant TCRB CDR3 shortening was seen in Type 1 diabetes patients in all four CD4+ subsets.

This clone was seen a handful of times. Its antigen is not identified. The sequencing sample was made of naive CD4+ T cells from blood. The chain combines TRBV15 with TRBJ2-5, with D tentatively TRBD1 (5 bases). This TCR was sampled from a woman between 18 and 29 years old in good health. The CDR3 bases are TGTGCCACCGTCTCAGGGTTCCGAGAGACCCAGTACTTC. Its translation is CATVSGFRETQYF.